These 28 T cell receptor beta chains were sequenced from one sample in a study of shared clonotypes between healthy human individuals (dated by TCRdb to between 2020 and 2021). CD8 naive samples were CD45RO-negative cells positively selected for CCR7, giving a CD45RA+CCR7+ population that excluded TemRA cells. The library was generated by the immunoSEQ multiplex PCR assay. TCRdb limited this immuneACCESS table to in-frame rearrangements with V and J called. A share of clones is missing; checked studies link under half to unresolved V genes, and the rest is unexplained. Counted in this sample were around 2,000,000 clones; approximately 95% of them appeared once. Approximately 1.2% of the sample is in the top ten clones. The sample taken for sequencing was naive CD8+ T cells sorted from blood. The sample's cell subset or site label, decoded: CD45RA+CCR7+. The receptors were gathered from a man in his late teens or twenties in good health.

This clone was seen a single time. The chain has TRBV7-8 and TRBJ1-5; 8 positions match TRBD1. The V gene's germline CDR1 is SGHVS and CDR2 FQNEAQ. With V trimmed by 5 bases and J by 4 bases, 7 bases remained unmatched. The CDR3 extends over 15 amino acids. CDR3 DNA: TGTGCCAGCAGCGAGCGGACAGGGCAAAATCAGCCCCAGCATTTT. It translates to CASSERTGQNQPQHF.

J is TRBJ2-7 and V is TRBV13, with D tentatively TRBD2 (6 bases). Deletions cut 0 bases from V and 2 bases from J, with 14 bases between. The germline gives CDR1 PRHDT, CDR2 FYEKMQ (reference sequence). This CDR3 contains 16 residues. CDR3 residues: CASSLGRGGATYEQYF. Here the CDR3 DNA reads TGTGCCAGCAGCTTAGGACGCGGAGGGGCGACCTACGAGCAGTACTTC.

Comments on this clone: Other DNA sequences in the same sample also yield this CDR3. This CDR3 reads CASSLGGSSYEQYF. CDR3 nucleotides: TGTGCCAGCAGCTTGGGTGGGAGCTCCTACGAGCAGTACTTC. The V gene is TRBV11-2, the J gene TRBJ2-7; D is perhaps TRBD2 (5 bases). The V end was cut by 3 bases, the J end by 0 bases, with 9 bases between. This CDR3 contains 14 residues. Germline V gene sequence: CDR1 SGHAT, CDR2 FQNNGV.

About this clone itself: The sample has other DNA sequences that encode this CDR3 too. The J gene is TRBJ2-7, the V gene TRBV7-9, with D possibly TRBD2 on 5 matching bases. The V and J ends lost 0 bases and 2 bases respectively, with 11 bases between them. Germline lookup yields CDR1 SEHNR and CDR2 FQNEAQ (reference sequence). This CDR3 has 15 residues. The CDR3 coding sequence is TGTGCCAGCAGCTTAGCCGGCGGAGCGGCCTACGAGCAGTACTTC. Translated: CASSLAGGAAYEQYF. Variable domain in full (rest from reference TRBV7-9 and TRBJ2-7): DTGVSQNPRHKITKRGQNVTFRCDPISEHNRLYWYRQTLGQGPEFLTYFQNEAQLEKSRLLSDRFSAERPKGSFSTLEIQRTEQGDSAMYLCASSLAGGAAYEQYFGPGTRLTVT.

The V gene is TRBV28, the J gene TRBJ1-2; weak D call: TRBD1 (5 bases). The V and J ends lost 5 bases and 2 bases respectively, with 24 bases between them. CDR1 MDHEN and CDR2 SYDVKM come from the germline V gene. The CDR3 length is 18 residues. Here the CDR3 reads CASSPNVDTKPQNYGYTF. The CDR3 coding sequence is TGTGCCAGCAGTCCCAACGTGGACACTAAACCTCAAAACTATGGCTACACCTTC.

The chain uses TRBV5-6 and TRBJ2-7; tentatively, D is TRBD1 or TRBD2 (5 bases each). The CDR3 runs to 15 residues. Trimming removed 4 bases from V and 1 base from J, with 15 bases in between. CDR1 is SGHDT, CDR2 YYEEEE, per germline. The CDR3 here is CASSGDGRGSYEQYF. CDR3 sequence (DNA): TGTGCCAGCAGCGGGGACGGTAGAGGATCCTACGAGCAGTACTTC.

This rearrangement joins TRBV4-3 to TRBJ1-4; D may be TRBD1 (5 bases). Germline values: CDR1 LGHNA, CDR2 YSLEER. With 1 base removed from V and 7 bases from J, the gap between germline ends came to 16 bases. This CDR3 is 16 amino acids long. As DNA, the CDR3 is TGCGCCAGCAGCCAAGCAGAGACAGATTACAGTGAAAAACTGTTTTTT. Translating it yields CASSQAETDYSEKLFF.

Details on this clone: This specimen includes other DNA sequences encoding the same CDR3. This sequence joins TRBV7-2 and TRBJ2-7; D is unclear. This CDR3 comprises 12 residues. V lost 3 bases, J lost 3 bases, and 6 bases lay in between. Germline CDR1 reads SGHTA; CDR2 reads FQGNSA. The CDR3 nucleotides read TGTGCCAGCAGCTTTACGGGCTACGAGCAGTACTTC. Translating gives CASSFTGYEQYF. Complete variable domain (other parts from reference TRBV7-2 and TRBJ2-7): GAGVSQSPSNKVTEKGKDVELRCDPISGHTALYWYRQSLGQGLEFLIYFQGNSAPDKSGLPSDRFSAERTGGSVSTLTIQRTQQEDSAVYLCASSFTGYEQYFGPGTRLTVT.

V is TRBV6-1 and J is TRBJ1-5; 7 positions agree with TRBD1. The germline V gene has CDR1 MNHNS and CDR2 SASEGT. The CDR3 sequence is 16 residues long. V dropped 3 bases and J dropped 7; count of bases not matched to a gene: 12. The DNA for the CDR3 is TGTGCCAGCAGTGAGAAGGGGGCCCTATTCCGACAGCCCCAGCATTTT. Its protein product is CASSEKGALFRQPQHF.

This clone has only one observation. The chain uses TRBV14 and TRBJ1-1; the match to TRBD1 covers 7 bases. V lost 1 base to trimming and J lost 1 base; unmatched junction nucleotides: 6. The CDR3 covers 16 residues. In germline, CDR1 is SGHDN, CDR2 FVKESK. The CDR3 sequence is CASSQADRSWNTEAFF. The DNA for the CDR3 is TGTGCCAGCAGCCAAGCGGACAGGTCCTGGAACACTGAAGCTTTCTTT.

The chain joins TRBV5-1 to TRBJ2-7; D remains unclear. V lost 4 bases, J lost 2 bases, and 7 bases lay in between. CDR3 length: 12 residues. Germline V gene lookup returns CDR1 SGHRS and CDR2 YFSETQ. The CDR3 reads CASSETTYEQYF. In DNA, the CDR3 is TGCGCCAGCAGCGAGACCACCTACGAGCAGTACTTC.

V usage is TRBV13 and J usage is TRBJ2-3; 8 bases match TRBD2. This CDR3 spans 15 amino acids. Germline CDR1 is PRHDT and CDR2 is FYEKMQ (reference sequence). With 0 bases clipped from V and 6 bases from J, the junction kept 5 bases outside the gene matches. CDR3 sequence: CASSLGRGAPDTQYF. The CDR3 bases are TGTGCCAGCAGCTTAGGGCGGGGGGCGCCCGATACGCAGTATTTT. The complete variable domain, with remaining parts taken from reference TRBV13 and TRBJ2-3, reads AAGVIQSPRHLIKEKRETATLKCYPIPRHDTVYWYQQGPGQDPQFLISFYEKMQSDKGSIPDRFSAQQFSDYHSELNMSSLELGDSALYFCASSLGRGAPDTQYFGPGTRLTVL.

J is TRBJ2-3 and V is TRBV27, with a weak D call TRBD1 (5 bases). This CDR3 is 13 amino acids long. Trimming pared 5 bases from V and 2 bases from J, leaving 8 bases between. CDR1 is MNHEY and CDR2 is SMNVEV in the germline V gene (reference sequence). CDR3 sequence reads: CASSDRLTDTQYF. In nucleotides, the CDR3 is TGTGCCAGCAGTGACAGACTCACAGATACGCAGTATTTT.

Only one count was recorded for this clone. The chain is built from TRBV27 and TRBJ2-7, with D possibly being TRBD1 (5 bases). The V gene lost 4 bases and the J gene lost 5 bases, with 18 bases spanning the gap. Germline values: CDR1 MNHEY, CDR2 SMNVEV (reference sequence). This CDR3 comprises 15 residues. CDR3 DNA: TGTGCCAGCAGTTCGCCCGGGCAGGGTCGTGACGAGCAGTACTTC. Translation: CASSSPGQGRDEQYF.

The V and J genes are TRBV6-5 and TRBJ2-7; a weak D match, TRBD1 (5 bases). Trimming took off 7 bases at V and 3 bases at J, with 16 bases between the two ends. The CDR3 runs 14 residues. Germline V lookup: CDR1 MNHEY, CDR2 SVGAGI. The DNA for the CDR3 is TGTGCCAGCAATCCCTATGCAGGACACTACGAGCAGTACTTC. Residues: CASNPYAGHYEQYF.

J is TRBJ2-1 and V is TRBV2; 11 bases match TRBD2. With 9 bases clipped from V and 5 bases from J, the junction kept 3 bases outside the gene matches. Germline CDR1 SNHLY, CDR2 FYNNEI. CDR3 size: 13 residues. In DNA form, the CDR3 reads TGTGCCAGGGGGACTAGCGGAAACAATGAGCAGTTCTTC. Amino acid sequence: CARGTSGNNEQFF. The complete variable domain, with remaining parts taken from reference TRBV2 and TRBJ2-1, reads EPEVTQTPSHQVTQMGQEVILRCVPISNHLYFYWYRQILGQKVEFLVSFYNNEISEKSEIFDDQFSVERPDGSNFTLKIRSTKLEDSAMYFCARGTSGNNEQFFGPGTRLTVL.

The CDR3 nucleotides are TGTGCCAGCAGGCCCCCAGGACCTCTCCCATCAGGAGATACGCAGTATTTT. Translating it yields CASRPPGPLPSGDTQYF. The genes are TRBV28 and TRBJ2-3, with no clear D. V dropped 6 bases and J dropped 5 bases, with 24 bases sitting between them. CDR3 length equals 17 residues. The germline V gene has CDR1 MDHEN and CDR2 SYDVKM.

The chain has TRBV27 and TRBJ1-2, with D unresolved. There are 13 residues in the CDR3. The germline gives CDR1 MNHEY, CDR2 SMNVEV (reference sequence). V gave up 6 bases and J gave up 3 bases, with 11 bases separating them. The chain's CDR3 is CASRETTDYGYTF. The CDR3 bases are TGTGCCAGCAGAGAAACTACCGACTATGGCTACACCTTC.

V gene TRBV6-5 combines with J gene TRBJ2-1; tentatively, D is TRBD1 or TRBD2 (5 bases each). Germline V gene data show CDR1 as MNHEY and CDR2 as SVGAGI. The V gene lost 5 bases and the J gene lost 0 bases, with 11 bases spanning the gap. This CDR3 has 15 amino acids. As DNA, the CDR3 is TGTGCCAGCAGTAAAACGGGGCGCTCCTACAATGAGCAGTTCTTC. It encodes CASSKTGRSYNEQFF.

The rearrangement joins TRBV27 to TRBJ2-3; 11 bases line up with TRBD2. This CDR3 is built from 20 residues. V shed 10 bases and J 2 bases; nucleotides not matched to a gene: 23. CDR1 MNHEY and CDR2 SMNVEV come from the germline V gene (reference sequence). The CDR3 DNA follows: TGTGCCACCGCCTGGTCAATTGATTCTAGCGGGAGGCGGGTCACAGATACGCAGTATTTT. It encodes CATAWSIDSSGRRVTDTQYF.

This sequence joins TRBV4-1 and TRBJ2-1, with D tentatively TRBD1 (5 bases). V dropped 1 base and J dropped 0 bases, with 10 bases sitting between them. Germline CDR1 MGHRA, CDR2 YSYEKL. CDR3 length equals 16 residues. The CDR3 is CASSQGGSSSYNEQFF. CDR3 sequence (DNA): TGCGCCAGCAGCCAAGGGGGCTCGAGCTCCTACAATGAGCAGTTCTTC.

The CDR3 coding sequence is TGTGCCAGCAGTTTCATCGGCAGCAACACTGAAGCTTTCTTT. Translating it yields CASSFIGSNTEAFF. The V call is TRBV27, the J call TRBJ1-1, with no clear D. The CDR3 totals 14 residues. Per the germline V gene, CDR1 is MNHEY and CDR2 is SMNVEV (reference sequence). Trimming shortened V by 3 bases and J by 2 bases, and 10 bases separated the two germline ends.

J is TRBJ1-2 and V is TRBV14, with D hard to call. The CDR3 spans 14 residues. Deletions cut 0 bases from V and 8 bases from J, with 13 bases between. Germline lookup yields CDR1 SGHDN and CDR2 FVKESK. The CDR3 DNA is TGTGCCAGCAGCCAAGATCTAAGTCCTGTGGGCTACACCTTC. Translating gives CASSQDLSPVGYTF. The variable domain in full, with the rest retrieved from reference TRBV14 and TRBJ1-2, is EAGVTQFPSHSVIEKGQTVTLRCDPISGHDNLYWYRRVMGKEIKFLLHFVKESKQDESGMPNNRFLAERTGGTYSTLKVQPAELEDSGVYFCASSQDLSPVGYTFGSGTRLTVV.

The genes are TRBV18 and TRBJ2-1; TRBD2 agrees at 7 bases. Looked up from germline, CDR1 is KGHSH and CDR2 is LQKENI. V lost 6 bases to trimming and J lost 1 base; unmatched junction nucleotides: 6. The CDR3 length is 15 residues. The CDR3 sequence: CASSQASGSYNEQFF. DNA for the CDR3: TGTGCCAGCTCGCAAGCTAGCGGATCCTACAATGAGCAGTTCTTC.

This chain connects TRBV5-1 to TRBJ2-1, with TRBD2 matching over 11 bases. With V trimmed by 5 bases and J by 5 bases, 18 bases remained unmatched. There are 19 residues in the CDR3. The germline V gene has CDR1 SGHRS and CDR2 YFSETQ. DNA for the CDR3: TGCGCCAGCAGTTGGCCTCTAGCGGGGGGACCCAAAGGTCACAATGAGCAGTTCTTC. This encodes CASSWPLAGGPKGHNEQFF.

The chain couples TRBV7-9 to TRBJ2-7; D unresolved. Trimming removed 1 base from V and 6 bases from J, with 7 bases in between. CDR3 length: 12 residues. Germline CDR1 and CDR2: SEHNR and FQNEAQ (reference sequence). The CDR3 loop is CASSLEGPEQYF. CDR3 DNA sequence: TGTGCCAGCAGCTTAGAAGGTCCCGAGCAGTACTTC.

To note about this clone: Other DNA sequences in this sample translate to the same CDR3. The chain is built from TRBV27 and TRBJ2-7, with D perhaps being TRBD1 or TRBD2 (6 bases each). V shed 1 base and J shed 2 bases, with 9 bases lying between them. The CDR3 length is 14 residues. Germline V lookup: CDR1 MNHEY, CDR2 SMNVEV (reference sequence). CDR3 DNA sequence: TGTGCCAGCAGTTTATACGGGGGCCCCTACGAGCAGTACTTC. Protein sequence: CASSLYGGPYEQYF.

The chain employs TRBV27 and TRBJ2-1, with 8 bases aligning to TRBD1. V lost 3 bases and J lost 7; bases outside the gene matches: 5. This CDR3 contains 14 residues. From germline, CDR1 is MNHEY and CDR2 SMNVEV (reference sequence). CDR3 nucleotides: TGTGCCAGCAGTTTGCGACAGGGGACTAATGAGCAGTTCTTC. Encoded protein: CASSLRQGTNEQFF.